This T cell receptor (beta chain) appears in the sequencing data of a study of shared clonotypes between healthy human individuals. A note on this clone: Other nucleotide sequences in the sample specify the same CDR3.

Generated by immunoSEQ multiplex PCR, the TCRdb table keeps only in-frame clones and is missing some. The sample shows some 2,500,000 clones, around 92% of them seen only once. Specimen: naive CD4+ T cells from PBMCs. Subset defined: CD45RA+ positively selected. This clonotype was obtained from a man aged 18-30 years in good health. Some clones in this sample may be carry-over from other donors' samples.

The CDR3 bases are TGTGCCAGCAGTTTATCGCGTAGCGAGCAGTTCTTC. Amino acid sequence: CASSLSRSEQFF. V gene TRBV28 combines with J gene TRBJ2-1; no reliable D call. CDR1 and CDR2 (germline): MDHEN, SYDVKM. Trimming took 1 base from V and 10 from J, leaving 8 bases between them. CDR3 length: 12 residues.